This T cell receptor beta chain was sequenced for a study of OX40 agonist ivuxolimab in advanced cancers. This CDR3 is built from 14 residues. V was clipped by 6 bases and J by 1 base; unmatched bases: 3. CDR1 SGHTA and CDR2 FQGTGA come from the germline V gene. Overall study results and limits: The CD4+ and CD8+ T cells in the blood had expanded clonally by week 6 at 0.1 to 3.0 mg/kg.

Points on this clone: Its antigen is not identified.

Generated by immunoSEQ multiplex PCR, the TCRdb table keeps only in-frame clones and is missing some. Altogether tens of thousands of clones are present, around 92% being singletons, with the ten largest covering 7.5% to 10%. This chain uses TRBV7-3 with TRBJ2-7, with 10 nucleotides matching TRBD2. The TCR originated in an adult with an advanced solid tumor such as melanoma, head and neck, liver or kidney cancer. This specimen consisted of CD4+ or CD8+ T cells sorted from blood, obtained in a trial of the OX40 agonist ivuxolimab. The CDR3 sequence: CASSWTSGSYEQYV. Here the CDR3 DNA reads TGTGCCAGCAGTTGGACTAGCGGATCCTACGAGCAGTACGTC.